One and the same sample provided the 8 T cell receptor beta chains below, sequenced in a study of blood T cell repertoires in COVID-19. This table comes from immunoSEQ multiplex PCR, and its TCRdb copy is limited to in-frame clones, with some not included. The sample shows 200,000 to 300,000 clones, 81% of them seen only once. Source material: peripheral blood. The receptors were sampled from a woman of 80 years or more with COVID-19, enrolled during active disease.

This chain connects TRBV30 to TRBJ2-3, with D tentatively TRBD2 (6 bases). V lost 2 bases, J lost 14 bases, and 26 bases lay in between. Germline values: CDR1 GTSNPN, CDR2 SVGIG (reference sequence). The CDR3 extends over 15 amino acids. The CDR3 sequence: CAWSIPGVAGRLAYF. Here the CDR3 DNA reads TGTGCCTGGAGTATTCCAGGTGTGGCGGGGAGATTGGCGTATTTT.

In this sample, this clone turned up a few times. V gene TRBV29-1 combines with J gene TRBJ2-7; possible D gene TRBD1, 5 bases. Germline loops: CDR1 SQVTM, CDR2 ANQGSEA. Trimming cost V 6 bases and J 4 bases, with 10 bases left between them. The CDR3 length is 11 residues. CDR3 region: CSVSDSYEQYF. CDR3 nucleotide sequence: TGCAGCGTGTCCGACAGTTACGAGCAGTACTTC.

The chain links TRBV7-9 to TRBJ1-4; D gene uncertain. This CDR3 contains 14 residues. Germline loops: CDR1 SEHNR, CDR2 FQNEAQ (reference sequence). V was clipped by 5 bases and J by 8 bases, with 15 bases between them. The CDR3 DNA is TGTGCCAGCAGCCGGGATGGGCACGGCGAAAAACTGTTTTTT. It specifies CASSRDGHGEKLFF. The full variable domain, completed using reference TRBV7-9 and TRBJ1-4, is DTGVSQNPRHKITKRGQNVTFRCDPISEHNRLYWYRQTLGQGPEFLTYFQNEAQLEKSRLLSDRFSAERPKGSFSTLEIQRTEQGDSAMYLCASSRDGHGEKLFFGSGTQLSVL.

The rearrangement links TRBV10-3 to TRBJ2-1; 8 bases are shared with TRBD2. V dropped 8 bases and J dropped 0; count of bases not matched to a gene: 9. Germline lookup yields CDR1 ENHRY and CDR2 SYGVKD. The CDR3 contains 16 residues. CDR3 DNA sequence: TGTGCCATCGGCAGACTAGCGAGCAGCTCCTACAATGAGCAGTTCTTC. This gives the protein CAIGRLASSSYNEQFF.

CDR3 residues: CASSNAAGQGALNQPQHF. Written as DNA, the CDR3 is TGTGCCAGCAGTAATGCCGCGGGACAGGGGGCTCTTAATCAGCCCCAGCATTTT. The rearrangement links TRBV5-6 to TRBJ1-5, with 12 bases identical to TRBD1. CDR3 length equals 18 residues. J gave up 4 bases and V 5 bases, and 13 bases lay outside the gene matches. Per the germline V gene, CDR1 is SGHDT and CDR2 is YYEEEE.

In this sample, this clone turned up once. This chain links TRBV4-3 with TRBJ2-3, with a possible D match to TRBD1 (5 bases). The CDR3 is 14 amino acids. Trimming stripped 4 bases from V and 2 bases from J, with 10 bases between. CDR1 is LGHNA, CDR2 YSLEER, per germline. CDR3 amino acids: CASSPGFHTDTQYF. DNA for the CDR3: TGCGCCAGCAGCCCAGGGTTTCACACAGATACGCAGTATTTT.

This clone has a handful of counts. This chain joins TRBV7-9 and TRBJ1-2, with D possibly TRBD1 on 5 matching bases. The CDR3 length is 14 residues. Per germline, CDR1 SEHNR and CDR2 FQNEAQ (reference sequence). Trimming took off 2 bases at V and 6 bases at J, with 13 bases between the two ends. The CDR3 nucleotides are TGTGCCAGCAGCTTAAGGCGGGGAGGGGATGGCTACACCTTC. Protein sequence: CASSLRRGGDGYTF. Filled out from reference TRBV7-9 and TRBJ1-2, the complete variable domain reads DTGVSQNPRHKITKRGQNVTFRCDPISEHNRLYWYRQTLGQGPEFLTYFQNEAQLEKSRLLSDRFSAERPKGSFSTLEIQRTEQGDSAMYLCASSLRRGGDGYTFGSGTRLTVV.

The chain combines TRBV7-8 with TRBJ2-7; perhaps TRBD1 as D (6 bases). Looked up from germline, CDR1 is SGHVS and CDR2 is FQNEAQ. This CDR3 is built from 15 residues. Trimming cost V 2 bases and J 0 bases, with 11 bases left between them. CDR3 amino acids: CASSLRTAISYEQYF. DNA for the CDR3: TGTGCCAGCAGCTTAAGGACAGCCATCTCCTACGAGCAGTACTTC.